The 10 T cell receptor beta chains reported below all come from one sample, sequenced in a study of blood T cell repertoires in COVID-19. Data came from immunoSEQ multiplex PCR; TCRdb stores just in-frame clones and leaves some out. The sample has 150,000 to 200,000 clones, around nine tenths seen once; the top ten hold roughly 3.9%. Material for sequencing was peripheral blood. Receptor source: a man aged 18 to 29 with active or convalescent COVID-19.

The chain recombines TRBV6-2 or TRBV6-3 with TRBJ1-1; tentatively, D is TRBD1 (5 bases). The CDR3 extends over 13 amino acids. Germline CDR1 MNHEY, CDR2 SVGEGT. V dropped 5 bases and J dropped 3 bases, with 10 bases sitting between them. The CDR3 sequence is CASSIGGYTEAFF. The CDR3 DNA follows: TGTGCCAGCAGTATCGGGGGGTACACTGAAGCTTTCTTT.

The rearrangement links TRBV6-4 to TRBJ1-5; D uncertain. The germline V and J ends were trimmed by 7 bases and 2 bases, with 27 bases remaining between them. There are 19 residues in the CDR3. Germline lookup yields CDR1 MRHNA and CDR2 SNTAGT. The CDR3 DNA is TGTGCCAGCACTGGGAGGAACAGCCGGGCGACCCCGGGCAATCAGCCCCAGCATTTT. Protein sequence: CASTGRNSRATPGNQPQHF.

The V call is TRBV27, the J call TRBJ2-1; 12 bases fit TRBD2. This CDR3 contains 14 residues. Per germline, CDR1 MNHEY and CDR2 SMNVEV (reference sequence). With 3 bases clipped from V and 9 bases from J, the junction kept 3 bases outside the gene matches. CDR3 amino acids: CASSFLAGGGEQFF. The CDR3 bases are TGTGCCAGCAGTTTCCTAGCGGGAGGGGGTGAGCAGTTCTTC.

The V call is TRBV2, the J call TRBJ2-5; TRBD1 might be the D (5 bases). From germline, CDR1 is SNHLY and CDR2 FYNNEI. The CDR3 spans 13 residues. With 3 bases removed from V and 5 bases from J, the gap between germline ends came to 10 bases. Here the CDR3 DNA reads TGTGCCAGCAGTGATGTGGGGCAGGAGACCCAGTACTTC. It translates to CASSDVGQETQYF.

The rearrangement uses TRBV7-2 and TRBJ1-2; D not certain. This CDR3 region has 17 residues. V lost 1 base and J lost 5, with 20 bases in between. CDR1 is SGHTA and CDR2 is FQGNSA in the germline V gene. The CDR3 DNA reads TGTGCCAGCAGCTTAGGGCCCGGCCTATCGGGAGCTTATGGCTACACCTTC. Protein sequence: CASSLGPGLSGAYGYTF. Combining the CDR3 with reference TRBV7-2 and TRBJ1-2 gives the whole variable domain GAGVSQSPSNKVTEKGKDVELRCDPISGHTALYWYRQSLGQGLEFLIYFQGNSAPDKSGLPSDRFSAERTGGSVSTLTIQRTQQEDSAVYLCASSLGPGLSGAYGYTFGSGTRLTVV.

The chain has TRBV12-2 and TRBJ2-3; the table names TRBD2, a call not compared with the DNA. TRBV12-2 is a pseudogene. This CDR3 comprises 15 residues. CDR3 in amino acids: CASRSEVVRTDTQYF. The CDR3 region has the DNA TGTGCAAGTCGCTCGGAGGTAGTCCGCACAGATACGCAGTATTTT.

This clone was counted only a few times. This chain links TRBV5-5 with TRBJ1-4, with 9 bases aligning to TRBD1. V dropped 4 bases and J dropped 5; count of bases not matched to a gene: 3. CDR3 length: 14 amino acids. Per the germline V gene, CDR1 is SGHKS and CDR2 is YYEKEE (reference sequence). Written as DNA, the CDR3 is TGTGCCAGCAGCGGCGGACAGGGGAATGAAAAACTGTTTTTT. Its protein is CASSGGQGNEKLFF.

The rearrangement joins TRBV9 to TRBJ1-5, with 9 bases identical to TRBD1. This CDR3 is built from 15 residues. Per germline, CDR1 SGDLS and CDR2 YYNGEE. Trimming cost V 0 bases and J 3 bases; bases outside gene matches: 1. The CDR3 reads CASSVGDRDNQPQHF. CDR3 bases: TGTGCCAGCAGCGTAGGGGACAGGGACAATCAGCCCCAGCATTTT. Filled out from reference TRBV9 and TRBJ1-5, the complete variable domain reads DSGVTQTPKHLITATGQRVTLRCSPRSGDLSVYWYQQSLDQGLQFLIQYYNGEERAKGNILERFSAQQFPDLHSELNLSSLELGDSALYFCASSVGDRDNQPQHFGDGTRLSIL.

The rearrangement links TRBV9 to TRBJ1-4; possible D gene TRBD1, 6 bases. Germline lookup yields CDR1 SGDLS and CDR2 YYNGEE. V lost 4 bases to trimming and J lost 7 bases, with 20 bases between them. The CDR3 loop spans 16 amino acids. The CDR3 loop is CASSPDLGGLGEKLFF. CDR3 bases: TGTGCCAGCAGCCCCGACCTCGGGGGGCTAGGTGAAAAACTGTTTTTT.

CDR3 in amino acids: CASSYPGGLGYTF. The CDR3 nucleotides read TGTGCCAGCAGCTATCCAGGGGGCCTGGGCTACACCTTC. The chain carries TRBV9 and TRBJ1-2, with 8 bases lining up with TRBD1. There are 13 residues in the CDR3. Germline V CDR1 and CDR2: SGDLS, YYNGEE. V was clipped by 4 bases and J by 8 bases; unmatched bases: 7.